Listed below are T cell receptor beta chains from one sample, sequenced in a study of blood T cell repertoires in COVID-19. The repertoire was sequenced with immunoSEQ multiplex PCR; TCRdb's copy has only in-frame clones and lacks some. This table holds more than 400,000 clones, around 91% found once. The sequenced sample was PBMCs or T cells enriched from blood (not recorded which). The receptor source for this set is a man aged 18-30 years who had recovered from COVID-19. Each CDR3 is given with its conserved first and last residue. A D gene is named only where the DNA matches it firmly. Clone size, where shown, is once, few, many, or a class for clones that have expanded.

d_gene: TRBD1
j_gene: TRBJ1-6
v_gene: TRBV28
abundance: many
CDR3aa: CASKGQGFAPLHF
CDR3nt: TGTGCCAGCAAGGGACAGGGATTTGCACCCCTCCACTTT

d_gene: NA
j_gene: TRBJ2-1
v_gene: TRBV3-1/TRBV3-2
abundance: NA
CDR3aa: CASSRQPRDEQFF
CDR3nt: TGTGCCAGCAGCCGACAGCCTCGAGATGAGCAGTTCTTC

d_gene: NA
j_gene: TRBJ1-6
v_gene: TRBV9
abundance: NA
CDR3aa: CASSVDPGQYNSPLHF
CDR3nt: TGTGCCAGCAGCGTAGATCCAGGACAATATAATTCACCCCTCCACTTT

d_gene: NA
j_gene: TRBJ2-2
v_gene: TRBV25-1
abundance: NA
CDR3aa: CASSDSGTGELFF
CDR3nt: TGTGCCAGCAGTGATTCGGGGACCGGGGAGCTGTTTTTT

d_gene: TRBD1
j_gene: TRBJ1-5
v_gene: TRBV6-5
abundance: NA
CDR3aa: CASSYGFDRGNQPQHF
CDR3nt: TGTGCCAGCAGTTATGGATTTGACAGGGGGAATCAGCCCCAGCATTTT

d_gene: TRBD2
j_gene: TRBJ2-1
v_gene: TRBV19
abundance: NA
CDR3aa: CASSPLGRDSYNEQFF
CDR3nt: TGTGCCAGTAGCCCCCTGGGGAGGGACTCCTACAATGAGCAGTTCTTC

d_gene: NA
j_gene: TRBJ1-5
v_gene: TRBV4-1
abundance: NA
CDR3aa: CASSQDREQPQHF
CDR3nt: TGCGCCAGCAGCCAAGATCGAGAGCAGCCCCAGCATTTT

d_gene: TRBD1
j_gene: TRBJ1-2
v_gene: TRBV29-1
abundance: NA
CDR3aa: CSVERQGAGYGYTF
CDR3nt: TGCAGCGTTGAAAGACAGGGGGCTGGCTATGGCTACACCTTC

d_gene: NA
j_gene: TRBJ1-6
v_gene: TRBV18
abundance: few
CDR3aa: CASSTPRRDGVYSPLHF
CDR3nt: TGTGCCAGCTCGACTCCGCGCAGGGATGGGGTATATTCACCCCTCCACTTT

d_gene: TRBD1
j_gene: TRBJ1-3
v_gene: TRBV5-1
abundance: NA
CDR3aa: CASSSGQSSSGNTIYF
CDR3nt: TGCGCCAGCAGCTCGGGACAGTCCTCATCTGGAAACACCATATATTTT

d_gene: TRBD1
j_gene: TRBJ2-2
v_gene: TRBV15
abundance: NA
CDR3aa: CATSLRTGRTGELFF
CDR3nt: TGTGCCACCAGCCTTAGGACAGGGAGGACCGGGGAGCTGTTTTTT

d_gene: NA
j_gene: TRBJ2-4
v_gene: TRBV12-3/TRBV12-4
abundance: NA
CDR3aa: CASSPHGKNIQYF
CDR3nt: TGTGCCAGCTCCCCACACGGGAAAAACATTCAGTACTTC

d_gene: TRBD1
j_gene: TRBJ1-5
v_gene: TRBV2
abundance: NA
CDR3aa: CASSAFGQGRDQPQHF
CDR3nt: TGTGCCAGCAGTGCGTTCGGACAGGGTAGAGATCAGCCCCAGCATTTT

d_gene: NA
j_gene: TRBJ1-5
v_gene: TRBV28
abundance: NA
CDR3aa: CASSHQEERGFGNQPQHF
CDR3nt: TGTGCCAGCAGTCACCAAGAAGAAAGGGGTTTCGGCAATCAGCCCCAGCATTTT

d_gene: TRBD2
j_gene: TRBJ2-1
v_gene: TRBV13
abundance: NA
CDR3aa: CASSLKAGGREQFF
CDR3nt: TGTGCCAGCAGCTTAAAAGCGGGGGGGCGTGAGCAGTTCTTC

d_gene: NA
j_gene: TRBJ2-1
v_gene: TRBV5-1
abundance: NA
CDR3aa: CASSFGQASSYNEQFF
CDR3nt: TGCGCCAGCAGCTTTGGTCAGGCGAGCTCCTACAATGAGCAGTTCTTC

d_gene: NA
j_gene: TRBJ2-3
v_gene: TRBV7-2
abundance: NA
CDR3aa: CASSLRGGKDTQYF
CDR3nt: TGTGCCAGCAGCTTAAGGGGGGGCAAAGATACGCAGTATTTT

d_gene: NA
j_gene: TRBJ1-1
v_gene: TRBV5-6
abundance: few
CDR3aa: CASSLGQKEAFF
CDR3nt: TGTGCCAGCAGCTTGGGACAGAAAGAAGCTTTCTTT

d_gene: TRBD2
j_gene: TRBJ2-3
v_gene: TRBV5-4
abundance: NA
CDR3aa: CASSFKTSGSTDTQYF
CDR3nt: TGTGCCAGCAGCTTCAAGACTAGCGGCAGCACAGATACGCAGTATTTT

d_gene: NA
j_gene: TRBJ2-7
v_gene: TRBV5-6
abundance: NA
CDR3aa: CASSRRQAHYEQYF
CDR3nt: TGTGCCAGCAGCCGTCGACAGGCCCACTACGAGCAGTACTTC

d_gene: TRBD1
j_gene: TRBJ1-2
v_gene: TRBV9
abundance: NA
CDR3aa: CASSVGSSGGYGYTF
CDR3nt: TGTGCCAGCAGCGTAGGAAGTTCAGGGGGGTATGGCTACACCTTC

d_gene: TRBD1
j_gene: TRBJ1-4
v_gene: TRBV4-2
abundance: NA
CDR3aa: CASSQDPGTGNEKLFF
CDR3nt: TGTGCCAGCAGCCAAGACCCCGGGACAGGGAATGAAAAACTGTTTTTT

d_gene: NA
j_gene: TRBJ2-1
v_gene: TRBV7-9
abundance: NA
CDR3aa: CASSLVTVRGNEQFF
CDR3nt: TGTGCCAGCAGCTTAGTTACGGTTCGGGGCAATGAGCAGTTCTTC

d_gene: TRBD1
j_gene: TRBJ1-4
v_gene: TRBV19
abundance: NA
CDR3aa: CASSSGTGTEKLFF
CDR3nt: TGTGCCAGTAGTTCCGGGACAGGGACTGAAAAACTGTTTTTT

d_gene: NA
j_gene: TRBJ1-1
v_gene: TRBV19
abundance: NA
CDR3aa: CASSTPREGTEAFF
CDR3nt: TGTGCCAGTAGTACTCCGCGGGAAGGCACTGAAGCTTTCTTT

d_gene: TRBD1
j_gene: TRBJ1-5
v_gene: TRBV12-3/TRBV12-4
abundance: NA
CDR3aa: CASSLDRDQPQHF
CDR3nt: TGTGCCAGCAGTTTGGACAGGGATCAGCCCCAGCATTTT

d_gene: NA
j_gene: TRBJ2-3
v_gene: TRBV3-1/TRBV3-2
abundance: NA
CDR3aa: CASSLRGSDTQYF
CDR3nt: TGTGCCAGCAGCCTCCGGGGATCAGATACGCAGTATTTT

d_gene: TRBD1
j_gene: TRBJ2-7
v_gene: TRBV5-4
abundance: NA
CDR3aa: CASSGTAKPYEQYF
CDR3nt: TGTGCCAGCTCCGGGACAGCGAAACCCTACGAGCAGTACTTC

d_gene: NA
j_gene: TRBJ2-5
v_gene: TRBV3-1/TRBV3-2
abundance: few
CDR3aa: CASSQERAETQYF
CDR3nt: TGTGCCAGCAGCCAAGAGAGGGCCGAGACCCAGTACTTC

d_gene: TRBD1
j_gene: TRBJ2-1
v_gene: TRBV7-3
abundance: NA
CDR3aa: CASSNDRGRQFF
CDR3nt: TGTGCCAGCAGCAATGACAGGGGGCGGCAGTTCTTC

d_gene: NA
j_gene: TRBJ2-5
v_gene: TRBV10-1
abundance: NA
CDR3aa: CASSETPSQGTQYF
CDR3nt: TGCGCCAGCAGTGAGACACCTAGCCAAGGGACCCAGTACTTC

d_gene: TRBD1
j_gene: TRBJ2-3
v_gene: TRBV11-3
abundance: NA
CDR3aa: CASSSRRQGEDTQYF
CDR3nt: TGTGCCAGCAGCTCACGGCGACAGGGGGAAGATACGCAGTATTTT

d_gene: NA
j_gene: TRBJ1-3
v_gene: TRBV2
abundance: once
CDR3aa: CASSEVRTRGGNTIYF
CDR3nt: TGTGCCAGCAGTGAAGTGAGGACCCGGGGAGGAAACACCATATATTTT

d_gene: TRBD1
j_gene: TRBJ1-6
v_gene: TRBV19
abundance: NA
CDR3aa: CASSIRRQGGNSPLHF
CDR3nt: TGTGCCAGTAGTATTCGCAGACAGGGCGGAAATTCACCCCTCCACTTT

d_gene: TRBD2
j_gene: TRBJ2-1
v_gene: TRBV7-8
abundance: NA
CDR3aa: CASSPGLAGQFF
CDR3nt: TGTGCCAGCAGCCCGGGACTAGCAGGGCAGTTCTTC

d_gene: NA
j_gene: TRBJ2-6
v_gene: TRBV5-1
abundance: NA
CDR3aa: CASSLEESSGANVLTF
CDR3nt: TGCGCCAGCAGCTTGGAAGAGTCCTCTGGGGCCAACGTCCTGACTTTC